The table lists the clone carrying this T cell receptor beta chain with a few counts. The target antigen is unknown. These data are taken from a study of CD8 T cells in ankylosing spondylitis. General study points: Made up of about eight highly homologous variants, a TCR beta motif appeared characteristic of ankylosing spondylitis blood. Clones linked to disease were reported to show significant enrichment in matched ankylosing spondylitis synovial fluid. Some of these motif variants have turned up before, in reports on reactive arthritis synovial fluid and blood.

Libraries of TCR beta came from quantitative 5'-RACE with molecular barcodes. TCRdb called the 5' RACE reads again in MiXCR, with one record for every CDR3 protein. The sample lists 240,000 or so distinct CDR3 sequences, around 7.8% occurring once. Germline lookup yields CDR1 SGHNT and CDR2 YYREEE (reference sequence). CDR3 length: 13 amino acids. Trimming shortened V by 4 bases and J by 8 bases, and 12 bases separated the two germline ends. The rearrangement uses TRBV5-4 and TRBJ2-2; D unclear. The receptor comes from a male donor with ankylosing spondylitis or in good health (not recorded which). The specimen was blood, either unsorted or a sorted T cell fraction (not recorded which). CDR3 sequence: CASSPGPQGELFF. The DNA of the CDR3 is TGTGCCAGCAGCCCTGGGCCCCAGGGGGAGCTGTTTTTT.